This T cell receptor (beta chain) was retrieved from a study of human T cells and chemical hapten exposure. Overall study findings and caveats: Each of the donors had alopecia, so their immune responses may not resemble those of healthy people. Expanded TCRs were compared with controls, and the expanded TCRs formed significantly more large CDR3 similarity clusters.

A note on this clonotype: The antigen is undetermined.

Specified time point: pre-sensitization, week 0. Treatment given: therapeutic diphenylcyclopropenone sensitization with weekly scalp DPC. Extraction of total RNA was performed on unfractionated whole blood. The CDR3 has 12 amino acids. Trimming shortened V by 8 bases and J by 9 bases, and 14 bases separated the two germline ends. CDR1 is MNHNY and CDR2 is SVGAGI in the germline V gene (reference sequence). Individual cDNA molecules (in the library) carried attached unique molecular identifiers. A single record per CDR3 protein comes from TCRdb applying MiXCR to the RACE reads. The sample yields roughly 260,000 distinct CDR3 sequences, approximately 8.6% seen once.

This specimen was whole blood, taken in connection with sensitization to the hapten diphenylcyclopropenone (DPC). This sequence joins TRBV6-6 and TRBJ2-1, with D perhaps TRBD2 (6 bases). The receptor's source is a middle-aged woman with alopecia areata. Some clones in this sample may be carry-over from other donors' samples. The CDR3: CASLLGRSEQFF. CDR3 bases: TGTGCCAGCCTGTTAGGGAGGAGTGAGCAGTTCTTC.